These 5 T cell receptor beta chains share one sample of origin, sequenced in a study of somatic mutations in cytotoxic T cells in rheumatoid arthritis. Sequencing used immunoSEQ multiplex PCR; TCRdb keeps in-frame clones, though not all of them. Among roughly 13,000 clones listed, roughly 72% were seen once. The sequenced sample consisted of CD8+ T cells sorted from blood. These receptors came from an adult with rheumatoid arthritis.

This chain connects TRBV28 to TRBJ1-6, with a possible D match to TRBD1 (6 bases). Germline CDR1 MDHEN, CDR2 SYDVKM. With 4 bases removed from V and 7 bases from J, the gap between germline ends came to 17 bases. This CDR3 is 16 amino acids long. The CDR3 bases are TGTGCCAGCAGTTCTCCCCGGGACAAGTTGAATTCACCCCTCCACTTT. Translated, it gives CASSSPRDKLNSPLHF.

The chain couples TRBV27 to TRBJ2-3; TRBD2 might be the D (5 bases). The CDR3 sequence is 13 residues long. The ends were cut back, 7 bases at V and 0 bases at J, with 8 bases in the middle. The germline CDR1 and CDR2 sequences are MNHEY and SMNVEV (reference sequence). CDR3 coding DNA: TGTGCCAGCACCGGACTGAGCACAGATACGCAGTATTTT. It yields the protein CASTGLSTDTQYF.

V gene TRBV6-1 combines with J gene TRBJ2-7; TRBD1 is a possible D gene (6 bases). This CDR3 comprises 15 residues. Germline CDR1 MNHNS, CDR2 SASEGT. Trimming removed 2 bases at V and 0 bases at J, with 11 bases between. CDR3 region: CASSERDTFSYEQYF. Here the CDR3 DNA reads TGTGCCAGCAGTGAAAGGGACACCTTCTCCTACGAGCAGTACTTC.

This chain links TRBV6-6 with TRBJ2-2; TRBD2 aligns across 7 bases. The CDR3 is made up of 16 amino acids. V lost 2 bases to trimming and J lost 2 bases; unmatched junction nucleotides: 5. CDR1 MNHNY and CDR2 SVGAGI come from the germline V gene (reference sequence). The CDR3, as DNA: TGTGCCAGCAGTTACGGGGGGGTCGTCAACACCGGGGAGCTGTTTTTT. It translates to CASSYGGVVNTGELFF.

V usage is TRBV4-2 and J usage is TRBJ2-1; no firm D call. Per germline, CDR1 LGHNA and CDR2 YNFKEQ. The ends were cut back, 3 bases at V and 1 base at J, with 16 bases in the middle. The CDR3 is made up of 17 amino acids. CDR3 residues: CASSHPPGFISYNEQFF. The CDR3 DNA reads TGTGCCAGCAGCCACCCCCCGGGCTTCATATCCTACAATGAGCAGTTCTTC.